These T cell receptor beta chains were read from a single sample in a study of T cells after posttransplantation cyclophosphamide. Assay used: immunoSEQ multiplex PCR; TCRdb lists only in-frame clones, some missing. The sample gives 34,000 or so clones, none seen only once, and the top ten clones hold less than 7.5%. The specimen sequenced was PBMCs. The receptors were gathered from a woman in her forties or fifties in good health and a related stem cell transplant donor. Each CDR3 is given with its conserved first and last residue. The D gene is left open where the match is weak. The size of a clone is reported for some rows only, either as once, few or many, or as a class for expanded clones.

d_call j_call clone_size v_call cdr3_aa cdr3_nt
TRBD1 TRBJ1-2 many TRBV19 CASSRLPWDRGGYTF TGTGCCAGTAGTCGACTCCCCTGGGACAGGGGTGGCTACACCTTC
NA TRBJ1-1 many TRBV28 CASSFAQGAFF TGTGCCAGCAGTTTTGCGCAGGGGGCTTTCTTT
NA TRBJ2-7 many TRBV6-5 CASRRGGIYEQYF TGTGCCAGCCGTCGCGGTGGAATCTACGAGCAGTACTTC
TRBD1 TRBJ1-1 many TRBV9 CASSASGQLWNTEAFF TGTGCCAGCAGCGCCTCGGGACAGCTCTGGAACACTGAAGCTTTCTTT
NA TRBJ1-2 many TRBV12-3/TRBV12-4 CASSGGYRGYGYTF TGTGCCAGCAGTGGGGGGTATCGGGGGTATGGCTACACCTTC
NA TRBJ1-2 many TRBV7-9 CASSMDKDAGYTF TGTGCCAGCAGTATGGACAAGGATGCTGGCTACACCTTC
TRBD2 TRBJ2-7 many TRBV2 CASSEERDSNEQYF TGTGCCAGCAGTGAAGAGCGGGATAGCAACGAGCAGTACTTC
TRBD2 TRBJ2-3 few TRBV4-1 CASSPSGRAADTQYF TGCGCCAGCAGCCCTAGCGGGAGGGCGGCAGATACGCAGTATTTT
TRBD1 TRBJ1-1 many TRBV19 CASNPRGTGGSRAEAFF TGTGCCAGCAACCCCCGTGGGACAGGGGGGAGCAGGGCTGAAGCTTTCTTT
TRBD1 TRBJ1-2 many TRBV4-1 CASSRLDRGDYGYTF TGCGCCAGCAGCCGCCTGGACAGGGGCGACTATGGCTACACCTTC
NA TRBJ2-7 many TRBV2 CASSEAPGTYGEQYF TGTGCCAGCAGTGAAGCACCGGGGACTTATGGCGAGCAGTACTTC
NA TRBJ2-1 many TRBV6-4 CASSKRGRGLSSYNEQFF TGTGCCAGCAGTAAACGGGGCAGGGGCCTCAGCTCCTACAATGAGCAGTTCTTC
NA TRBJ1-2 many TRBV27 CASSPRGVINYGYTF TGTGCCAGCAGTCCGAGGGGAGTTATTAACTATGGCTACACCTTC
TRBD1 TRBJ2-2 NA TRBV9 CASSGAGTGKTNTGELFF TGTGCCAGCAGCGGAGCGGGGACAGGGAAAACGAACACCGGGGAGCTGTTTTTT
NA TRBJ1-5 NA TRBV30 CAWSEGLLHQPQHF TGTGCCTGGAGTGAAGGGTTATTACATCAGCCCCAGCATTTT
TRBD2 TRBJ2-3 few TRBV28 CASSLLLAGATDTQYF TGTGCCAGCAGTTTACTACTAGCGGGAGCCACAGATACGCAGTATTTT
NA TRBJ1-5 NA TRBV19 CASSIRGHQPQHF TGTGCCAGTAGTATCAGGGGCCATCAGCCCCAGCATTTT
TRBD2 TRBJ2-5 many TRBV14 CASSQIPSGRAAGETQYF TGTGCCAGCAGTCAGATCCCCAGCGGGAGGGCCGCAGGAGAGACCCAGTACTTC
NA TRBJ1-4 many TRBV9 CASSRQGINEKLFF TGTGCCAGCAGCCGGCAGGGGATTAATGAAAAACTGTTTTTT
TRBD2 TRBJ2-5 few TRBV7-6 CASSLVLAGGWETQYF TGTGCCAGCAGCTTAGTTCTGGCGGGAGGATGGGAGACCCAGTACTTC
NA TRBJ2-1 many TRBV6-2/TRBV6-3 CASTAESYNEQFF TGTGCCAGCACGGCGGAATCCTACAATGAGCAGTTCTTC
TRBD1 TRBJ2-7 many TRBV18 CASSPSGTEFYEQYF TGTGCCAGCTCACCCTCCGGGACAGAATTCTACGAGCAGTACTTC
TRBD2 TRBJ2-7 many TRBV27 CASSSPASGSYEQYF TGTGCCAGCAGTTCGCCGGCTAGCGGGAGCTACGAGCAGTACTTC
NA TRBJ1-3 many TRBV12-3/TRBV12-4 CASRGAVTVSGNTIYF TGTGCCAGTAGAGGGGCAGTGACCGTCTCTGGAAACACCATATATTTT
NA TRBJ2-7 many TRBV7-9 CASSLPSADYEQYF TGTGCCAGCAGCTTACCTAGCGCGGACTACGAGCAGTACTTC
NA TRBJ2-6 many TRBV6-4 CASSDSTRRGANVLTF TGTGCCAGCAGTGACTCGACCCGGCGGGGGGCCAACGTCCTGACTTTC
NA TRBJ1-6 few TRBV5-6 CASSLLNSPLHF TGTGCCAGCAGCCTCCTAAATTCACCCCTCCACTTT
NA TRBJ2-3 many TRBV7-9 CASSRRQLTDTQYF TGTGCCAGCAGCCGGCGGCAGCTCACAGATACGCAGTATTTT
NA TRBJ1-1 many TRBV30 CAWSVQGMGEAFF TGTGCCTGGAGTGTCCAGGGGATGGGTGAAGCTTTCTTT
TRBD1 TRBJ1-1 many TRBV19 CASSVTGLMNTEAFF TGTGCCAGTAGTGTGACAGGGCTGATGAACACTGAAGCTTTCTTT
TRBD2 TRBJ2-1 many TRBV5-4 CASSMWDWREGKQFF TGTGCCAGCAGCATGTGGGATTGGCGGGAGGGCAAGCAGTTCTTC
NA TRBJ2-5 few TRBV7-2 CASSRGPGMETQYF TGTGCCAGCAGCCGCGGTCCAGGGATGGAGACCCAGTACTTC
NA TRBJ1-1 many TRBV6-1 CASSEAQGVYTEAFF TGTGCCAGCAGTGAAGCGCAGGGTGTTTACACTGAAGCTTTCTTT
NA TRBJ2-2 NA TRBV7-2 CASSLEAANTGELFF TGTGCCAGCAGCTTAGAGGCAGCGAACACCGGGGAGCTGTTTTTT
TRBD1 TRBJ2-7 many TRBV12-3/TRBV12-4 CASSWTGIDYEQYF TGTGCCAGCAGCTGGACAGGGATAGACTACGAGCAGTACTTC
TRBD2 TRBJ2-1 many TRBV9 CASSVVSGTSYNEQFF TGTGCCAGCAGCGTAGTTAGCGGGACCTCCTACAATGAGCAGTTCTTC
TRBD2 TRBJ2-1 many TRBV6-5 CASSYVRTSGRDEQFF TGTGCCAGCAGTTACGTGAGGACTAGCGGGAGGGATGAGCAGTTCTTC
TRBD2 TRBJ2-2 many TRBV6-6 CATTTSGTYTGELFF TGTGCCACAACGACTAGCGGGACCTACACCGGGGAGCTGTTTTTT
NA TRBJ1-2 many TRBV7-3 CASSPTGGGGYTF TGTGCCAGCAGCCCAACTGGCGGGGGCGGCTACACCTTC
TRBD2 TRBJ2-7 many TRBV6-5 CASTPSGAYSYEQYF TGTGCCAGCACTCCAAGCGGGGCCTACTCCTACGAGCAGTACTTC
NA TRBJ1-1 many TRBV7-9 CASRPRLEKNTEAFF TGTGCCAGCAGACCCCGACTGGAGAAGAACACTGAAGCTTTCTTT
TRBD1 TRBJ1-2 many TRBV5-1 CASSLAAGQGSYGYTF TGCGCCAGCAGCTTGGCCGCAGGACAGGGCTCCTATGGCTACACCTTC
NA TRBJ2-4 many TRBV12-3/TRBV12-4 CASSFNRDGDIQYF TGTGCCAGCAGTTTCAACAGGGACGGGGACATTCAGTACTTC
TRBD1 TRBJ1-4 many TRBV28 CASSPRDRQGKLFF TGTGCCAGCAGCCCAAGGGACAGGCAAGGAAAACTGTTTTTT
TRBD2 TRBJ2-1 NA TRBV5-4 CASTFRTSGSNEQFF TGTGCCAGCACCTTCCGGACTAGCGGGAGCAATGAGCAGTTCTTC
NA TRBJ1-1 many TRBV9 CASSADTFGTEAFF TGTGCCAGCAGCGCAGACACGTTTGGGACTGAAGCTTTCTTT
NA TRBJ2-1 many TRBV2 CASSSLGSYNEQFF TGTGCCAGCAGCTCCCTAGGATCCTACAATGAGCAGTTCTTC
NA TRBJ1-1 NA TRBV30 CAWSSSGGGDDTEAFF TGTGCCTGGAGTTCCTCGGGGGGCGGTGATGACACTGAAGCTTTCTTT
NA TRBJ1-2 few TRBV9 CASSDATVYGYTF TGTGCCAGCAGCGATGCGACAGTTTATGGCTACACCTTC
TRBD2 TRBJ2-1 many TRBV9 CASSARGLAPQEQFF TGTGCCAGCAGCGCGCGGGGACTAGCCCCTCAGGAGCAGTTCTTC